The 14 T cell receptor beta chains presented below share a single source sample, sequenced in a study of glioma-infiltrating T cells (dated by TCRdb to about 2016). TCRdb names Illumina MiSeq as the instrument used. The iRepertoire nested amplicon-rescue multiplex PCR (arm-PCR) platform was used to amplify TCR alpha and beta CDR3 regions from RNA. The raw public data were reprocessed by TCRdb itself: fastp quality trimming at Q25, MiXCR clonotype calling, in-frame beta chains only. Identical CDR3 protein sequences are pooled into one entry, listed with their most common genes and DNA. This sample comprises some 150,000 distinct CDR3 sequences, more than 35% of them detected only once. Of the sample, over 15% falls within the top ten clones. The sequenced sample was glioma tissue, nonneoplastic brain tissue, or PBMCs (not recorded which). Receptors were obtained from a human donor with low-grade glioma or glioblastoma, undergoing nonglioma brain surgery, or in good health (not recorded which).

This clonotype was seen at least ten times. The gene calls are TRBV7-2 and TRBJ2-3, with D hard to call. The ends were cut back, 3 bases at V and 2 bases at J, with 6 bases in the middle. Germline V gene lookup returns CDR1 SGHTA and CDR2 FQGNSA. This CDR3 contains 13 residues. CDR3 in amino acids: CASSFDPTDTQYF. DNA for the CDR3: TGTGCCAGCAGCTTCGACCCCACAGATACGCAGTATTTT.

The CDR3 DNA reads as TGTGCCACCAGTGACGGACAGGCTATGAACACTGAAGCTTTCTTT. Its translation: CATSDGQAMNTEAFF. This rearrangement joins TRBV24-1 to TRBJ1-1; 7 bases line up with TRBD1. CDR3 length: 15 residues. Germline trimming cut 4 bases from V and 0 bases from J; bases unmatched to any gene: 4. Germline V gives CDR1 KGHDR, CDR2 SFDVKD.

This sequence joins TRBV6-1 and TRBJ1-5, with 8 positions matching TRBD1. After removal of 6 bases from V and 2 bases from J, the junction contained 9 bases not matched to a gene. CDR1 is MNHNS and CDR2 is SASEGT in the germline V gene. This CDR3 spans 16 amino acids. The DNA for the CDR3 is TGTGCCAGCAGCTCGACAGGGGTTATCGGCAATCAGCCCCAGCATTTT. It specifies CASSSTGVIGNQPQHF.

This chain links TRBV7-9 with TRBJ2-5, with 10 bases matching TRBD2. The V and J ends lost 5 bases and 6 bases, in that order; junction bases with no gene match: 12. This CDR3 comprises 16 residues. Germline V CDR1 and CDR2: SEHNR, FQNEAQ (reference sequence). CDR3: CASSPRTSGISKTQYF. In DNA, the CDR3 is TGTGCCAGCAGCCCAAGGACTAGCGGAATTAGCAAGACCCAGTACTTC.

This chain links TRBV25-1 with TRBJ1-4; the D is unclear. The V end was cut by 6 bases, the J end by 8 bases, with 10 bases between. The CDR3 length is 12 residues. The germline V gene encodes CDR1 MGHDK and CDR2 SYGVNS. The CDR3 is CASRLGEEKLFF. The DNA for the CDR3 is TGTGCCAGCAGATTGGGAGAGGAAAAACTGTTTTTT.

A note on this clonotype: Here the CDR3 omits its conserved ending phenylalanine or tryptophan, so a read error is the likely source. DNA for the CDR3: TGCAGTGCTAGAGGCGAACCCTACACTGAAGCTTTCTCT. As protein: CSARGEPYTEAFS. The V call is TRBV20-1, the J call TRBJ1-1; D ambiguous. V lost 1 base and J lost 3, with 9 bases in between. This CDR3 is 13 amino acids long. Germline CDR1 is DFQATT and CDR2 is SNEGSKA (reference sequence).

This chain uses TRBV20-1 with TRBJ1-1; maybe TRBD1 (5 bases). The CDR3 is made up of 13 amino acids. With 6 bases removed from V and 3 bases from J, the gap between germline ends came to 14 bases. Looked up from germline, CDR1 is DFQATT and CDR2 is SNEGSKA (reference sequence). The CDR3: CSAEDQGYTEAFF. CDR3 DNA: TGCAGTGCCGAGGACCAGGGTTACACTGAAGCTTTCTTT.

The chain links TRBV10-3 to TRBJ2-3; D may correspond to TRBD1 or TRBD2 (5 bases each). The CDR3 consists of 15 residues. V lost 4 bases and J lost 1, with 12 bases in between. The germline CDR1 and CDR2 sequences are ENHRY and SYGVKD. Here the CDR3 reads CAISAQEAGTDTQYF. CDR3 nucleotides: TGTGCCATCAGTGCACAGGAGGCGGGCACAGATACGCAGTATTTT.

This clonotype has at least ten counts. This chain links TRBV7-2 with TRBJ2-7; D ambiguous. Germline V gene lookup returns CDR1 SGHTA and CDR2 FQGNSA. Trimming left V 5 bases short and J 6 bases short, with 8 bases between. The CDR3 consists of 11 residues. The CDR3 region is CASSTGGEQYF. The DNA for the CDR3 is TGTGCCAGCAGCACCGGTGGCGAGCAGTACTTC.

The chain employs TRBV6-1 and TRBJ2-7; D is unresolved. The V gene lost 5 bases and the J gene lost 7 bases, with 12 bases spanning the gap. Germline V CDR1 and CDR2: MNHNS, SASEGT. The CDR3 extends over 12 amino acids. CDR3 nucleotides: TGTGCCAGCAGTTCTCGAAGTGGTGAGCAGTACTTC. Protein sequence: CASSSRSGEQYF.

The CDR3 DNA is TGTGCCAGCAGTGTTCTCAGCGGGAGGGCCGAAACGCAGTATTTT. Its translation is CASSVLSGRAETQYF. This rearrangement joins TRBV2 to TRBJ2-3, with 10 bases that match TRBD2. The CDR3 has 15 amino acids. Germline V lookup: CDR1 SNHLY, CDR2 FYNNEI. J lost 9 bases, V lost 4 bases, and 10 bases had no gene match.

There are many counts of this clonotype. The rearrangement links TRBV20-1 to TRBJ2-7, with D possibly TRBD1 on 6 matching bases. This CDR3 has 13 amino acids. V was shortened by 1 base and J by 3 bases, with 10 bases between the two germline ends. CDR1 and CDR2 (germline): DFQATT, SNEGSKA (reference sequence). This CDR3 is CSARAGHNYEQYF. CDR3 in DNA: TGCAGTGCTAGAGCGGGACACAACTACGAGCAGTACTTC.

The V gene is TRBV6-1, the J gene TRBJ1-5; 8 bases line up with TRBD1. The CDR3 is 13 residues long. Germline V lookup: CDR1 MNHNS, CDR2 SASEGT. The trim removed 7 bases at V and 5 bases at J, leaving 4 bases unmatched. The chain's CDR3 is CASTSDRDQPQHF. The CDR3 DNA reads as TGTGCCAGCACTTCGGACAGGGATCAGCCCCAGCATTTT.

The chain combines TRBV7-6 with TRBJ2-7, with TRBD1 matching 7 bases. The germline gives CDR1 SGHVS, CDR2 FNYEAQ. CDR3 length: 13 residues. V dropped 5 bases and J dropped 5; count of bases not matched to a gene: 6. The CDR3 loop is CASSPGTVDEQYF. The CDR3 nucleotides read TGTGCCAGCAGCCCCGGGACAGTTGACGAGCAGTACTTC.